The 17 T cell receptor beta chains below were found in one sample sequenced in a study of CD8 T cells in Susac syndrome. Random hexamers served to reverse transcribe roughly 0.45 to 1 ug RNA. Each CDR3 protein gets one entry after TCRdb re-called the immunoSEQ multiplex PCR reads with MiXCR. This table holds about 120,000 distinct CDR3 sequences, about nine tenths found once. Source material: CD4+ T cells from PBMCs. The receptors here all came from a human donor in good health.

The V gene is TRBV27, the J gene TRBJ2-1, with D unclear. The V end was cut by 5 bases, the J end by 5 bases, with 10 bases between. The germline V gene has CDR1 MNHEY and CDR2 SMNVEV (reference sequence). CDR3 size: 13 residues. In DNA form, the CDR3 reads TGTGCCAGCAGTCTCAGTAAGAACAATGAGCAGTTCTTC. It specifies CASSLSKNNEQFF.

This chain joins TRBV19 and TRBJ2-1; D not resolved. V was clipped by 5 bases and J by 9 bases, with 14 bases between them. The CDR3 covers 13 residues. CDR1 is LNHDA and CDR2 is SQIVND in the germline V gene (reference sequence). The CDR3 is CASSPKSTGEQFF. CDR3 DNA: TGTGCCAGTAGTCCGAAATCGACGGGTGAGCAGTTCTTC.

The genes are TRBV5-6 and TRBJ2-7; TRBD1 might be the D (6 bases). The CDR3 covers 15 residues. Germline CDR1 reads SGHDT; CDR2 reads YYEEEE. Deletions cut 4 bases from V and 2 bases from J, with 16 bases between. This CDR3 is CASSQTTGTPYEQYF. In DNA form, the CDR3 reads TGTGCCAGCAGCCAAACGACAGGAACTCCCTACGAGCAGTACTTC.

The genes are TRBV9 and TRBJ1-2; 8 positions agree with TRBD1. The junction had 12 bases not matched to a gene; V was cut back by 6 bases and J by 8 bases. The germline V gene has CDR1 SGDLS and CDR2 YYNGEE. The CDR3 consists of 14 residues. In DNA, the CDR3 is TGTGCCAGCACACGCTTGACAGGGGCTGGCGGCTACACCTTC. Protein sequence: CASTRLTGAGGYTF.

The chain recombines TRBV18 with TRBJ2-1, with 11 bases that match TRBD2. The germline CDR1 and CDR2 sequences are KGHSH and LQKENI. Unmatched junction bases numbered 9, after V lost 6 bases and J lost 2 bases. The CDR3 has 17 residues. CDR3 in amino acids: CASSPRTSGLTYNEQFF. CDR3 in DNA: TGTGCCAGCTCCCCCAGGACTAGCGGGCTAACCTACAATGAGCAGTTCTTC.

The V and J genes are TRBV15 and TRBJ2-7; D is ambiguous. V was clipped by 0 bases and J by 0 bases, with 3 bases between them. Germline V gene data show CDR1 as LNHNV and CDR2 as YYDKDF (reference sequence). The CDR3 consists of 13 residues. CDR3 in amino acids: CATSRDSSYEQYF. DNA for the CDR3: TGTGCCACCAGCAGAGATAGCTCCTACGAGCAGTACTTC.

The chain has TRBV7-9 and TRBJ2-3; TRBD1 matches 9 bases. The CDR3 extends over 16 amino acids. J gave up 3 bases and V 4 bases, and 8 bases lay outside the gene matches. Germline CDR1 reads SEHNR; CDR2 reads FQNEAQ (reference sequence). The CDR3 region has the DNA TGTGCCAGCAGCTCCTCCGGGACAGGGAGGACAGATACGCAGTATTTT. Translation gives CASSSSGTGRTDTQYF.

CDR3 nucleotide sequence: TGTGCCAGCAGTGAGGGGACAGCGAGCAACACCATATATTTT. Encoded protein: CASSEGTASNTIYF. The chain carries TRBV25-1 and TRBJ1-3, with 7 positions matching TRBD1. CDR1 and CDR2 from the germline V gene are MGHDK and SYGVNS. The CDR3 is made up of 14 amino acids. V shed 3 bases, J shed 7 bases, and the junction held 6 bases outside the gene matches.

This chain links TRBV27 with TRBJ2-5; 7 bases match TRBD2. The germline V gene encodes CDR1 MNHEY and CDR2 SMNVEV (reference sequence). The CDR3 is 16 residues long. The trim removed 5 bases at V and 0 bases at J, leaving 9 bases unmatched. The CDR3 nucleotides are TGTGCCAGCAGTCCGAGAGCGGGGCCAAACCAAGAGACCCAGTACTTC. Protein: CASSPRAGPNQETQYF.

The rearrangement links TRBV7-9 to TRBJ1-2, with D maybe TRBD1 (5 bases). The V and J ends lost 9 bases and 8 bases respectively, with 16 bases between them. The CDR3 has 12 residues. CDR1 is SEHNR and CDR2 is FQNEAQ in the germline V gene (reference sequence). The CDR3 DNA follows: TGTGCCAGTTCTGTGGGGGTTCGGGGCTACACCTTC. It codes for CASSVGVRGYTF.

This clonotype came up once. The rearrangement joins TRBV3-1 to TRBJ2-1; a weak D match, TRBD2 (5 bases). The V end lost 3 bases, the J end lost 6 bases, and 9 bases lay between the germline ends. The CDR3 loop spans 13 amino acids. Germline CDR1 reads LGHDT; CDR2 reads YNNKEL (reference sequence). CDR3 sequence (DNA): TGTGCCAGCAGCCAGAGGGAGACCAATGAGCAGTTCTTC. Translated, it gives CASSQRETNEQFF.

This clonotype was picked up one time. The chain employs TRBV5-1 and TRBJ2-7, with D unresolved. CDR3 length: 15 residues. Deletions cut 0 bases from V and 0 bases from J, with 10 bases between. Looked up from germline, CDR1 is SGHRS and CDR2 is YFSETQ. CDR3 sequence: CASSLDGHSSYEQYF. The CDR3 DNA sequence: TGCGCCAGCAGCTTGGATGGGCACAGCTCCTACGAGCAGTACTTC.

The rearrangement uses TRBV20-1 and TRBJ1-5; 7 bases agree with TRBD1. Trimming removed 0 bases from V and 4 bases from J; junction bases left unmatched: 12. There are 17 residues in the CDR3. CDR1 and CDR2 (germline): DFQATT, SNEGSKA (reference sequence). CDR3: CSARESGTGQQNQPQHF. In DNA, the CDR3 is TGCAGTGCTAGAGAATCGGGTACGGGACAGCAAAATCAGCCCCAGCATTTT.

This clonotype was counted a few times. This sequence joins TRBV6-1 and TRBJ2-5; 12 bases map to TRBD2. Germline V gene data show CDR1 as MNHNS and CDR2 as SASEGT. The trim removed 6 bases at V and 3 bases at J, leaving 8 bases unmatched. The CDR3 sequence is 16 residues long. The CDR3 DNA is TGTGCCAGCAGCCTAAATGGACTAGCGGGAAAAGAGACCCAGTACTTC. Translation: CASSLNGLAGKETQYF.

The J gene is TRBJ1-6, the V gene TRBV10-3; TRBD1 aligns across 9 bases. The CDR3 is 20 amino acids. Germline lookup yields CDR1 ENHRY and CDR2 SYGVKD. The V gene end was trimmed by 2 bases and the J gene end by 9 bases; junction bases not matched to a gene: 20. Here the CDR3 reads CAISEDERLTGGSLGSPLHF. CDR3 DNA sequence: TGTGCCATCAGTGAGGACGAGAGATTAACAGGGGGCTCGCTGGGTTCACCCCTCCACTTT.

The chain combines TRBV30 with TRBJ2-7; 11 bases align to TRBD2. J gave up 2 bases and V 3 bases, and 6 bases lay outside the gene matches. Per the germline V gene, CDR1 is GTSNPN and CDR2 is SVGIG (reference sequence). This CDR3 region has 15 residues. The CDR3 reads CAWRSGTSGPYEQYF. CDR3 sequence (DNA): TGTGCCTGGAGATCCGGGACTAGCGGACCCTACGAGCAGTACTTC.

The CDR3 DNA reads as TGTGCCAGCAGCCAAGATAGGACGGGAGGGCCCTACGAGCAGTACTTC. Its protein is CASSQDRTGGPYEQYF. This sequence joins TRBV3-1 and TRBJ2-7; 8 nucleotides agree with TRBD2. Germline V CDR1 and CDR2: LGHDT, YNNKEL (reference sequence). Unmatched junction bases numbered 6, after V lost 0 bases and J lost 2 bases. This CDR3 has 16 residues.